Each of the 9 T cell receptor beta chains below was sequenced from the same sample in a study of T cells after yellow fever vaccination. TCRdb reprocessed the 5' RACE reads via MiXCR and lists one record per CDR3 protein. The sample holds about 170,000 distinct CDR3 sequences, approximately 11% seen once. The starting material was CD8+ T cells sorted from PBMCs, obtained 15 days after the yellow fever booster vaccination. The source of these receptors is a man between 18 and 29 years old who received the YFV17D yellow fever vaccine.

The chain is built from TRBV9 and TRBJ2-1, with TRBD1 matching over 7 bases. The V gene's germline CDR1 is SGDLS and CDR2 YYNGEE. The V gene end was trimmed by 7 bases and the J gene end by 7 bases; junction bases not matched to a gene: 8. This CDR3 contains 13 residues. The CDR3 loop reads CASGSQGVNEQFF. DNA of the CDR3: TGTGCCAGCGGATCCCAGGGGGTGAATGAGCAGTTCTTC.

The CDR3 protein is CSASSGTPEGPTDTQYF. The CDR3, as DNA: TGCAGTGCGTCGAGCGGCACCCCCGAGGGCCCCACAGATACGCAGTATTTT. The V and J genes are TRBV20-1 and TRBJ2-3; TRBD2 is a possible D gene (5 bases). The germline V gene encodes CDR1 DFQATT and CDR2 SNEGSKA (reference sequence). V lost 6 bases and J lost 2, with 24 bases in between. This CDR3 has 17 amino acids.

This clonotype showed up many times. The chain links TRBV5-1 to TRBJ1-2; 8 nucleotides match TRBD1. In germline, CDR1 is SGHRS, CDR2 YFSETQ. The CDR3 extends over 14 amino acids. V lost 4 bases and J lost 6; bases outside the gene matches: 8. The DNA of the CDR3 is TGCGCCAGCAGCAACACAGGGGGAGTAAATGGCTACACCTTC. Amino acid sequence: CASSNTGGVNGYTF.

This rearrangement joins TRBV12-3 or TRBV12-4 to TRBJ2-3, with a weak D call TRBD2 (6 bases). This CDR3 comprises 13 residues. Between the trimmed V and J ends, which lost 6 bases and 12 bases, there was a span of 19 bases. Here the CDR3 DNA reads TGTGCCAGCAGCTACTTGGGACTTGCGAGCCAGTATTTT. Amino acids: CASSYLGLASQYF.

The V call is TRBV2, the J call TRBJ2-1, with a tentative D call TRBD1 (6 bases). CDR1 is SNHLY, CDR2 FYNNEI, per germline. CDR3 length: 12 amino acids. Trimming shortened V by 7 bases and J by 8 bases, and 12 bases separated the two germline ends. For the CDR3, the DNA is TGTGCCAGCAATTCAGGGGCCGATGAGCAGTTCTTC. Amino acid sequence: CASNSGADEQFF.

This clonotype occurred a few times. V is TRBV4-3 and J is TRBJ2-2, with a possible D match to TRBD1 (5 bases). The V gene's germline CDR1 is LGHNA and CDR2 YSLEER. The CDR3 length is 15 residues. Trimming removed 1 base from V and 4 bases from J, with 10 bases in between. CDR3 sequence: CASSQAGWSTGELFF. In DNA, the CDR3 is TGCGCCAGCAGCCAAGCAGGGTGGAGCACCGGGGAGCTGTTTTTT.

Only one count was recorded for this clonotype. CDR3 protein: CASSLTGGSEAFF. The CDR3 bases are TGTGCCAGCAGCTTAACCGGGGGCTCTGAAGCTTTCTTT. The chain links TRBV7-6 to TRBJ1-1, with D possibly matching TRBD1 (6 bases). This CDR3 is 13 amino acids long. Trimming shortened V by 2 bases and J by 6 bases, and 10 bases separated the two germline ends. Germline V CDR1 and CDR2: SGHVS, FNYEAQ.

J is TRBJ2-5 and V is TRBV7-2; 7 bases agree with TRBD2. Per the germline V gene, CDR1 is SGHTA and CDR2 is FQGNSA. Germline trimming cut 4 bases from V and 1 base from J; bases unmatched to any gene: 6. The CDR3 has 15 residues. CDR3 amino acids: CASSSPTSFQETQYF. The CDR3 DNA follows: TGTGCCAGCAGCTCTCCGACTAGCTTCCAAGAGACCCAGTACTTC. The entire variable domain, with the rest obtained from reference TRBV7-2 and TRBJ2-5, is as follows: GAGVSQSPSNKVTEKGKDVELRCDPISGHTALYWYRQSLGQGLEFLIYFQGNSAPDKSGLPSDRFSAERTGGSVSTLTIQRTQQEDSAVYLCASSSPTSFQETQYFGPGTRLLVL.

V is TRBV6-2 or TRBV6-3 and J is TRBJ1-6; D gene ambiguous. V lost 2 bases to trimming and J lost 0 bases, with 8 bases between them. The CDR3 loop spans 16 amino acids. Germline loops: CDR1 MNHEY, CDR2 SVGEGT. The CDR3 coding sequence is TGTGCCAGCAGTTACAGCAGGAGCTCCTATAATTCACCCCTCCACTTT. This codes for CASSYSRSSYNSPLHF.